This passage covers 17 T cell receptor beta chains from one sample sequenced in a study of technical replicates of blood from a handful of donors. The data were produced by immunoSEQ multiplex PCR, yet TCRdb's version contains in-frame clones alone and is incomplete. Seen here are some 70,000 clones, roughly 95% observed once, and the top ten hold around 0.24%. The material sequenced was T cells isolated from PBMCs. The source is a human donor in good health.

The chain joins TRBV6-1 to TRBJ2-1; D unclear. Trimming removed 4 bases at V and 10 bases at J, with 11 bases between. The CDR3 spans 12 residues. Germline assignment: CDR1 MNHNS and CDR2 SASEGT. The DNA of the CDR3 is TGTGCCAGCAGTGTTGGGCGTGGAGAGCAGTTCTTC. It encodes CASSVGRGEQFF.

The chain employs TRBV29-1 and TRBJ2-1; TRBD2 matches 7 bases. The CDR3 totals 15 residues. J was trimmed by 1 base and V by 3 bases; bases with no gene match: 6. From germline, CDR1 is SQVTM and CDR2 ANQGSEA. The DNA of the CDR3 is TGCAGCGTTGATCGGGCAGCGGGATCCTACAATGAGCAGTTCTTC. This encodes CSVDRAAGSYNEQFF.

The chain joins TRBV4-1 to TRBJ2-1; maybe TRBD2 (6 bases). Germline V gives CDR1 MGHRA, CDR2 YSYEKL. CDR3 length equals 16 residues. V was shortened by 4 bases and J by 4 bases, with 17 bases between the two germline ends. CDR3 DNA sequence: TGCGCCAGCAGCCGCTCCCCGGGACTTGCATACAATGAGCAGTTCTTC. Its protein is CASSRSPGLAYNEQFF.

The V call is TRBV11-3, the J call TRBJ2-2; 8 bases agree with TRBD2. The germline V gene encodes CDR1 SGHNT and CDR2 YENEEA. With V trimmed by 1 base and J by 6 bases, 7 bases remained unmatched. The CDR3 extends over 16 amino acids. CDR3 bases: TGTGCCAGCAGCTTAGTGCCGGGAGGGCCGGCCGGGGAGCTGTTTTTT. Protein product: CASSLVPGGPAGELFF.

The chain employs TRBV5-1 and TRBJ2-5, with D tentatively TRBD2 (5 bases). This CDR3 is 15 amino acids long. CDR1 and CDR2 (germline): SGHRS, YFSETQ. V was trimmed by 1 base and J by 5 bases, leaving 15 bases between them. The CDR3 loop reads CASSLSGGSGETQYF. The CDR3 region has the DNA TGCGCCAGCAGCTTGAGTGGAGGAAGTGGGGAGACCCAGTACTTC.

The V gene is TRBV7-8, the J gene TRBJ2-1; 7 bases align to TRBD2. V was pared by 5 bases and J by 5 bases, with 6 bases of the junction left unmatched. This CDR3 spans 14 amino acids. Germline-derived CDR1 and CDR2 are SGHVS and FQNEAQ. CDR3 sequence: CASSLSGANNEQFF. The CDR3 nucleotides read TGTGCCAGCAGCCTGAGCGGGGCAAACAATGAGCAGTTCTTC. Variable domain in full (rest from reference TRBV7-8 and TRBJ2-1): GAGVSQSPRYKVAKRGQDVALRCDPISGHVSLFWYQQALGQGPEFLTYFQNEAQLDKSGLPSDRFFAERPEGSVSTLKIQRTQQEDSAVYLCASSLSGANNEQFFGPGTRLTVL.

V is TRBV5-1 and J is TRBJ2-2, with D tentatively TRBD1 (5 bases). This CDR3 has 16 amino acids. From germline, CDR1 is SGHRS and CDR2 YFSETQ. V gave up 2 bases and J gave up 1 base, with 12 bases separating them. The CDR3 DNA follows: TGCGCCAGCAGCTTATTTGGCCAGGGGAACACCGGGGAGCTGTTTTTT. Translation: CASSLFGQGNTGELFF.

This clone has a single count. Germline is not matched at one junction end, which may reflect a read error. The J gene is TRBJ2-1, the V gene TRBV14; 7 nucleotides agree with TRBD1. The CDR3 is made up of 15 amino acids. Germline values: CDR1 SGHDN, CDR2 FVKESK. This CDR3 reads CASSRLDRYYDEQFF. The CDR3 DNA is TGTGCCAGCAGCCGATTGGACAGGTACTACGATGAGCAGTTCTTC.

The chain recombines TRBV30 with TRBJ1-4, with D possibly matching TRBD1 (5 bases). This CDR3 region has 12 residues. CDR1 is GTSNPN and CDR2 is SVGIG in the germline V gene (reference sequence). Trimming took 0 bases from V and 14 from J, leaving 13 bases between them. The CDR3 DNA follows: TGTGCCTGGAGTGTATCCCCGGGGGATCTGTTTTTT. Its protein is CAWSVSPGDLFF.

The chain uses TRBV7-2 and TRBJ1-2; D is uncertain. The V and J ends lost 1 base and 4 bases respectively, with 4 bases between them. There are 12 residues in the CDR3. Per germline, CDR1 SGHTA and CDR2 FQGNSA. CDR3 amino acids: CASSLGGYGYTF. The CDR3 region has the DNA TGTGCCAGCAGCTTAGGAGGCTATGGCTACACCTTC.

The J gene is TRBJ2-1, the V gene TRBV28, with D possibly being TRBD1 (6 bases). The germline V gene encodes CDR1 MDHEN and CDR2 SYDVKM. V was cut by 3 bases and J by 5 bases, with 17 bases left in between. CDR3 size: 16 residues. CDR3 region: CASSLGQNQGNNEQFF. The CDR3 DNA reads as TGTGCCAGCAGTTTGGGTCAGAACCAGGGGAACAATGAGCAGTTCTTC.

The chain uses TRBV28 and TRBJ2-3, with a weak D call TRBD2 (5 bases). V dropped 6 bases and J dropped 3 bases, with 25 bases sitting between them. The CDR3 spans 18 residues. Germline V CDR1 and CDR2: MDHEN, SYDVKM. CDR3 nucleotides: TGTGCCAGCAGCCCCGGGTTTTGGAGCGGCGGTGGAACAGATACGCAGTATTTT. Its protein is CASSPGFWSGGGTDTQYF.

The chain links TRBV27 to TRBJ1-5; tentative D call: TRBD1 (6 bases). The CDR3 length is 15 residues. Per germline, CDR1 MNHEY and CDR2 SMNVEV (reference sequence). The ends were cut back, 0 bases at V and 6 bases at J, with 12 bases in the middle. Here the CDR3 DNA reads TGTGCCAGCAGTTTATCGGCAGGGGTGAGTCAGCCCCAGCATTTT. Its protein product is CASSLSAGVSQPQHF.

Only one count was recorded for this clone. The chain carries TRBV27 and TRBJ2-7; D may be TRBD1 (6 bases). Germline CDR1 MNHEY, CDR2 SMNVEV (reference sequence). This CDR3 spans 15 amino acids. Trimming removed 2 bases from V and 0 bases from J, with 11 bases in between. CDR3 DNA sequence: TGTGCCAGCAGTTTAATTGAAGGGGGCTCCTACGAGCAGTACTTC. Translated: CASSLIEGGSYEQYF.

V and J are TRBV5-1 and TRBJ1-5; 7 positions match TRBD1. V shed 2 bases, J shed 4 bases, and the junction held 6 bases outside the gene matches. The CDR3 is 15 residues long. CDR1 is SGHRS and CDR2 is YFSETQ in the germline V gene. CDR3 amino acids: CASSLTTGTNQPQHF. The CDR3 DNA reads TGCGCCAGCAGCTTAACGACAGGGACAAATCAGCCCCAGCATTTT.

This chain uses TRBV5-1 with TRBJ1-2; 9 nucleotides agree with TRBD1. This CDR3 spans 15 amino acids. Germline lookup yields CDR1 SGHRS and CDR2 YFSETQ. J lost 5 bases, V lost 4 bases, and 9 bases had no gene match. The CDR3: CASSADRGIPYGYTF. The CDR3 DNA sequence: TGCGCCAGCAGCGCCGACAGGGGGATACCTTATGGCTACACCTTC.

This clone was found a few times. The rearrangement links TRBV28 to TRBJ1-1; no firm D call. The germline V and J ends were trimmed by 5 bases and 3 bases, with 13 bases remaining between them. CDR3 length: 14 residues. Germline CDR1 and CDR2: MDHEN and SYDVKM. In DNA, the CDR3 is TGTGCCAGCAGTACCCCGTGGCGGGACACTGAAGCTTTCTTT. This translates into CASSTPWRDTEAFF.